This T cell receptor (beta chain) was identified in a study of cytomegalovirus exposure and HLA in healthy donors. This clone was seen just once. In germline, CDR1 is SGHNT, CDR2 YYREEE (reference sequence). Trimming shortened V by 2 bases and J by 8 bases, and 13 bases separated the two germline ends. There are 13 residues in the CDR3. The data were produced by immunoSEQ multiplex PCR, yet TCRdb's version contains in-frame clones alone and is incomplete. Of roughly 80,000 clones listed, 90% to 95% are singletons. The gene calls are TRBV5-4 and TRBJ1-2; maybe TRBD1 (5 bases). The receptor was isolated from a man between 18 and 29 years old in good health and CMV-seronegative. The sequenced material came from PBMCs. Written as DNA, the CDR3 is TGTGCCAGCAGCTTAGGGGAGGGGCCGGGCTACACCTTC. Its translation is CASSLGEGPGYTF. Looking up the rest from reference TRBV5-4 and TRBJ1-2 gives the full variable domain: ETGVTQSPTHLIKTRGQQVTLRCSSQSGHNTVSWYQQALGQGPQFIFQYYREEENGRGNFPPRFSGLQFPNYSSELNVNALELDDSALYLCASSLGEGPGYTFGSGTRLTVV.